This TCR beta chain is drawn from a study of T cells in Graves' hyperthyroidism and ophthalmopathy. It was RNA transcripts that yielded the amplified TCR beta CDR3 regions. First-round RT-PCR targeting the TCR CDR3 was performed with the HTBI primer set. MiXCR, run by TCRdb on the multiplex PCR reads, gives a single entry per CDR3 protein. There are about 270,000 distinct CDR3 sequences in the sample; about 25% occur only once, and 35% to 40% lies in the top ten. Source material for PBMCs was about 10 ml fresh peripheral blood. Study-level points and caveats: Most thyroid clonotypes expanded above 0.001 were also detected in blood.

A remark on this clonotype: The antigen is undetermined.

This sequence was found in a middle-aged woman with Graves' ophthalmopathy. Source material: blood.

CDR3 region: CASSSKWDRDHEQYF. CDR3 coding DNA: TGTGCCAGCAGCTCGAAATGGGACAGGGATCACGAGCAGTACTTC. The gene calls are TRBV6-1 and TRBJ2-7; TRBD1 matches at 9 bases. Germline V gene lookup returns CDR1 MNHNS and CDR2 SASEGT. The CDR3 is 15 amino acids. After removal of 6 bases from V and 5 bases from J, the junction contained 11 bases not matched to a gene.